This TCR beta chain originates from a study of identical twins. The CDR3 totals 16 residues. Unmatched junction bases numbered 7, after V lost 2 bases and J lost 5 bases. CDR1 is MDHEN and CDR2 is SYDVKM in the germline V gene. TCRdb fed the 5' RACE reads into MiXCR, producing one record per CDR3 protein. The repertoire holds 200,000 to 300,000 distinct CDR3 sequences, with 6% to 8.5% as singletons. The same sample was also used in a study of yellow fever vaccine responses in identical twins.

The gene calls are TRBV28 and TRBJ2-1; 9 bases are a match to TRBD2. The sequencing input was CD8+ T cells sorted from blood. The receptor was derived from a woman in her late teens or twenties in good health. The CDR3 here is CASSLGSGRIDNEQFF. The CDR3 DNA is TGTGCCAGCAGTTTAGGTAGCGGGAGAATCGACAATGAGCAGTTCTTC.